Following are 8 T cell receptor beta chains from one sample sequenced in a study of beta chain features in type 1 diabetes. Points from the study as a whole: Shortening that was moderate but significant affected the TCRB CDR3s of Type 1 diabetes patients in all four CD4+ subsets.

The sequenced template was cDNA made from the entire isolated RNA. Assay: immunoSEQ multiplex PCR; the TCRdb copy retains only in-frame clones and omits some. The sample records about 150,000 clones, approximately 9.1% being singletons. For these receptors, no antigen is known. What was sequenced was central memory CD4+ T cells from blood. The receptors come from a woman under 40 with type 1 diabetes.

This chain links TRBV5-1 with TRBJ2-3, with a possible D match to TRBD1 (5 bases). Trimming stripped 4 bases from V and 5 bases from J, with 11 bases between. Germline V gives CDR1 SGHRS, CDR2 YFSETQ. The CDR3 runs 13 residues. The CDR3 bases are TGCGCCAGCAGCGACCCAGACAGAGATACGCAGTATTTT. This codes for CASSDPDRDTQYF. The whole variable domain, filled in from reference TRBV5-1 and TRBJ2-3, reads KAGVTQTPRYLIKTRGQQVTLSCSPISGHRSVSWYQQTPGQGLQFLFEYFSETQRNKGNFPGRFSGRQFSNSRSEMNVSTLELGDSALYLCASSDPDRDTQYFGPGTRLTVL.

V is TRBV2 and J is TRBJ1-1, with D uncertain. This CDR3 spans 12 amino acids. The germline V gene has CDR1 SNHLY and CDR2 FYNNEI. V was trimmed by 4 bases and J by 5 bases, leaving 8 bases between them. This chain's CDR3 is CASSVGGTEAFF. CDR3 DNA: TGTGCCAGCAGTGTGGGAGGGACTGAAGCTTTCTTT.

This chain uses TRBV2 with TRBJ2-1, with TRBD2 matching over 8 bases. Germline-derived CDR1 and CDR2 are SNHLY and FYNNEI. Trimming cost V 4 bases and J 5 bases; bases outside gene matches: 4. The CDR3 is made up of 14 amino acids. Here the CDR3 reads CASSGTGGDNEQFF. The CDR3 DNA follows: TGTGCCAGCAGTGGGACCGGGGGGGACAATGAGCAGTTCTTC. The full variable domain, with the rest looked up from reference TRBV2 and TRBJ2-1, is EPEVTQTPSHQVTQMGQEVILRCVPISNHLYFYWYRQILGQKVEFLVSFYNNEISEKSEIFDDQFSVERPDGSNFTLKIRSTKLEDSAMYFCASSGTGGDNEQFFGPGTRLTVL.

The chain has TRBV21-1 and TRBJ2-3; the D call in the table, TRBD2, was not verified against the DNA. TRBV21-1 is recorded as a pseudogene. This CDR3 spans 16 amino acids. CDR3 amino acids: CASSNLGGSSTDTQYF. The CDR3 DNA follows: TGTGCCAGCAGCAACTTAGGCGGAAGTAGCACAGATACGCAGTATTTT.

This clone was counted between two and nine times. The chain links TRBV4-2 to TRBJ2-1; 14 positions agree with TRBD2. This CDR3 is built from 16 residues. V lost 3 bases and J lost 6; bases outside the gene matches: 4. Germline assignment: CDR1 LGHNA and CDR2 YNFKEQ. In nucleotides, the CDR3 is TGTGCCAGCAGCCAGGGGACTAGCGGGAGAGGCAATGAGCAGTTCTTC. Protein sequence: CASSQGTSGRGNEQFF.

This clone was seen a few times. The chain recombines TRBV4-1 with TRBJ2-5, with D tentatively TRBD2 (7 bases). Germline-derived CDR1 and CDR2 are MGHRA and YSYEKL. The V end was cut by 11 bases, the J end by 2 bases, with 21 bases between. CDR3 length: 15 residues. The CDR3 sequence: CAFRGGGTKQETQYF. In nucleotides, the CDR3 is TGCGCCTTCCGTGGGGGAGGGACAAAACAAGAGACCCAGTACTTC.

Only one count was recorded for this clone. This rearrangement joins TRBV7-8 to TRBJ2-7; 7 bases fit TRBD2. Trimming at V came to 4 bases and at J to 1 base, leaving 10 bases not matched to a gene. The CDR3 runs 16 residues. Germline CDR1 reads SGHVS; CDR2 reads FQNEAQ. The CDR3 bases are TGTGCCAGCAGCTCCCACCAGGCAGCGGGGTCCTACGAGCAGTACTTC. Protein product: CASSSHQAAGSYEQYF.

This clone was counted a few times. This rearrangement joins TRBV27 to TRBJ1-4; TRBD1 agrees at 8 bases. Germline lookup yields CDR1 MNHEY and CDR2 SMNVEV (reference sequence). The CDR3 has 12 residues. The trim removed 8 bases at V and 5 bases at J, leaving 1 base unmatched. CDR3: CASRDRNEKLFF. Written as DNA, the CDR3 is TGTGCCAGCCGGGACAGGAATGAAAAACTGTTTTTT.